This T cell receptor (beta chain) was observed in a study of blood T cell repertoires in COVID-19. Method: immunoSEQ multiplex PCR; TCRdb's copy keeps in-frame clones and lacks some. The table records 300,000 to 400,000 clones, around 87% of them present only once. CDR3 size: 14 residues. The germline CDR1 and CDR2 sequences are MNHEY and SVGAGI. The V and J ends lost 5 bases and 5 bases respectively, with 15 bases between them. The sequencing input was peripheral blood. This receptor was identified in a woman in her sixties with COVID-19, enrolled during active disease. The chain recombines TRBV6-5 with TRBJ1-2; D call uncertain. The CDR3 spells CASSHTIPRYGYTF. The CDR3 DNA reads as TGTGCCAGCAGTCACACAATCCCTAGGTATGGCTACACCTTC.